The 24 T cell receptor beta chains below all came from one sample that was sequenced in a study of PD-1 blockade in classical Hodgkin lymphoma. The table came from immunoSEQ multiplex PCR; TCRdb's copy has only in-frame clones and leaves some out. This table has over 90,000 clones, 89% appearing once. Every patient relapsed after autologous stem cell transplantation, and brentuximab vedotin exposure varied. The material sequenced was peripheral blood mononuclear cells (PBMCs), taken before the second cycle of nivolumab. The origin of the receptors is a human donor with classical Hodgkin lymphoma.

The chain is built from TRBV9 and TRBJ2-1; no clear D. V was trimmed by 3 bases and J by 7 bases, leaving 11 bases between them. The CDR3 totals 13 residues. Germline values: CDR1 SGDLS, CDR2 YYNGEE. The CDR3 DNA reads TGTGCCAGCAGCGCCCCTTCTACGAATGAGCAGTTCTTC. Its translation is CASSAPSTNEQFF.

This rearrangement joins TRBV28 to TRBJ1-1, with D unresolved. The V gene's germline CDR1 is MDHEN and CDR2 SYDVKM. V shed 2 bases and J shed 7 bases, with 5 bases lying between them. This CDR3 is 11 amino acids long. The CDR3 reads CASSLMGEAFF. In DNA form, the CDR3 reads TGTGCCAGCAGTTTAATGGGTGAAGCTTTCTTT. Looking up the rest from reference TRBV28 and TRBJ1-1 gives the full variable domain: DVKVTQSSRYLVKRTGEKVFLECVQDMDHENMFWYRQDPGLGLRLIYFSYDVKMKEKGDIPEGYSVSREKKERFSLILESASTNQTSMYLCASSLMGEAFFGQGTRLTVV.

This clone was seen only once. The V gene is TRBV5-4, the J gene TRBJ2-3; D is unclear. The ends were cut back, 4 bases at V and 4 bases at J, with 16 bases in the middle. Germline-derived CDR1 and CDR2 are SGHNT and YYREEE (reference sequence). There are 15 residues in the CDR3. CDR3 in amino acids: CASSEFTSIADTQYF. Here the CDR3 DNA reads TGTGCCAGCAGCGAGTTCACGAGCATAGCAGATACGCAGTATTTT.

The gene calls are TRBV2 and TRBJ2-5, with D perhaps TRBD1 (6 bases). Germline loops: CDR1 SNHLY, CDR2 FYNNEI. V was trimmed by 4 bases and J by 5 bases, leaving 20 bases between them. The CDR3 loop spans 16 amino acids. The CDR3 nucleotides are TGTGCCAGCAGTGGGGGATGGGCAGGGGATCCGGAGACCCAGTACTTC. It is translated as CASSGGWAGDPETQYF. Full variable domain (missing parts from reference TRBV2 and TRBJ2-5): EPEVTQTPSHQVTQMGQEVILRCVPISNHLYFYWYRQILGQKVEFLVSFYNNEISEKSEIFDDQFSVERPDGSNFTLKIRSTKLEDSAMYFCASSGGWAGDPETQYFGPGTRLLVL.

Of note for this clone: Different DNA sequences within this sample yield the same CDR3. V gene TRBV5-6 combines with J gene TRBJ2-7; D tentatively reads TRBD1 or TRBD2 (5 bases each). This CDR3 comprises 13 residues. The germline V gene encodes CDR1 SGHDT and CDR2 YYEEEE. Trimming took off 5 bases at V and 2 bases at J, with 11 bases between the two ends. CDR3 DNA sequence: TGTGCCAGCAGTCTTGGGGGTACCTACGAGCAGTACTTC. Its translation is CASSLGGTYEQYF.

The chain has TRBV28 and TRBJ2-7, with TRBD2 matching over 13 bases. The germline CDR1 and CDR2 sequences are MDHEN and SYDVKM. V lost 6 bases and J lost 2; bases outside the gene matches: 16. The CDR3 consists of 19 residues. The CDR3 reads CASRITSGRAKEATYEQYF. The CDR3 bases are TGTGCCAGCAGAATTACTAGCGGGAGGGCCAAGGAAGCCACCTACGAGCAGTACTTC.

The rearrangement links TRBV13 to TRBJ2-5; D ambiguous. V lost 4 bases, J lost 0 bases, and 12 bases lay in between. Looked up from germline, CDR1 is PRHDT and CDR2 is FYEKMQ (reference sequence). CDR3 size: 15 residues. In nucleotides, the CDR3 is TGTGCCAGCAGCTATACTTACTTACACCAAGAGACCCAGTACTTC. Amino acids: CASSYTYLHQETQYF.

Remarks on this clone: Germline and junction disagree at one end, which may indicate a read error. The chain links TRBV6-1 to TRBJ2-7; possibly TRBD2 for D (7 bases). There are 14 residues in the CDR3. Per germline, CDR1 MNHNS and CDR2 SASEGT. The CDR3 region has the DNA TGTGCCAGCAGTGAAGCAGGGGAGGGGGGACCCGGGGACTTC. Translating gives CASSEAGEGGPGDF.

The V gene is TRBV4-1, the J gene TRBJ2-3; 10 nucleotides agree with TRBD2. V lost 3 bases and J lost 0; bases outside the gene matches: 3. This CDR3 spans 16 amino acids. CDR1 is MGHRA, CDR2 YSYEKL, per germline. As DNA, the CDR3 is TGCGCCAGCAGCCACCTACTAGCGGGGAGCACAGATACGCAGTATTTT. Translated: CASSHLLAGSTDTQYF.

This rearrangement joins TRBV19 to TRBJ1-2; D unresolved. With 8 bases removed from V and 3 bases from J, the gap between germline ends came to 13 bases. Per the germline V gene, CDR1 is LNHDA and CDR2 is SQIVND (reference sequence). The length of the CDR3 is 13 residues. CDR3 nucleotides: TGTGCCAGTCTCCAAGGTGTCGACTATGGCTACACCTTC. It translates to CASLQGVDYGYTF.

This chain uses TRBV7-3 with TRBJ2-3, with TRBD2 as a possible D gene (5 bases). Between the trimmed V and J ends, which lost 6 bases and 0 bases, there was a span of 7 bases. CDR1 and CDR2 from the germline V gene are SGHTA and FQGTGA. The CDR3 spans 13 residues. DNA of the CDR3: TGTGCCAGCAGGAGGGATAGCACAGATACGCAGTATTTT. Amino acid sequence: CASRRDSTDTQYF. The complete variable domain, with remaining parts taken from reference TRBV7-3 and TRBJ2-3, reads GAGVSQTPSNKVTEKGKYVELRCDPISGHTALYWYRQSLGQGPEFLIYFQGTGAADDSGLPNDRFFAVRPEGSVSTLKIQRTERGDSAVYLCASRRDSTDTQYFGPGTRLTVL.

The rearrangement uses TRBV4-1 and TRBJ1-2, with TRBD1 matching 10 bases. CDR1 is MGHRA, CDR2 YSYEKL, per germline. V lost 5 bases and J lost 8; bases outside the gene matches: 8. The CDR3 has 14 amino acids. CDR3 nucleotide sequence: TGCGCCAGCAGCTCCCCGGGACAGGGGTTGGGCTACACCTTC. Protein product: CASSSPGQGLGYTF.

The chain is built from TRBV20-1 and TRBJ1-1; D gene uncertain. Germline V lookup: CDR1 DFQATT, CDR2 SNEGSKA (reference sequence). The CDR3 has 11 residues. V dropped 3 bases and J dropped 3 bases, with 5 bases sitting between them. The DNA for the CDR3 is TGCAGTGCTAGGGCAGACACTGAAGCTTTCTTT. The encoded protein is CSARADTEAFF.

The CDR3, as DNA: TGTGCCAGCCACGACAGGGGGTCTCCCTACGAGCAGTACTTC. Translation: CASHDRGSPYEQYF. This sequence joins TRBV5-4 and TRBJ2-7, with 9 bases that match TRBD1. Unmatched junction bases numbered 7, after V lost 7 bases and J lost 2 bases. Germline V gene data show CDR1 as SGHNT and CDR2 as YYREEE (reference sequence). The CDR3 is 14 residues long. Supplemented by reference TRBV5-4 and TRBJ2-7, the full variable domain reads ETGVTQSPTHLIKTRGQQVTLRCSSQSGHNTVSWYQQALGQGPQFIFQYYREEENGRGNFPPRFSGLQFPNYSSELNVNALELDDSALYLCASHDRGSPYEQYFGPGTRLTVT.

J is TRBJ2-7 and V is TRBV4-1; D unresolved. The CDR3 covers 13 residues. Germline CDR1 reads MGHRA; CDR2 reads YSYEKL. The germline V and J ends were trimmed by 1 base and 4 bases, with 8 bases remaining between them. CDR3 loop: CASSQVQFYEQYF. The CDR3 DNA reads TGCGCCAGCAGCCAAGTCCAGTTTTACGAGCAGTACTTC.

V is TRBV12-2 and J is TRBJ2-1; the listed D gene, TRBD2, was not tested against the DNA. TRBV12-2 constitutes a pseudogene. The CDR3 totals 16 residues. CDR3 bases: TGTGCAAGTCGCTTAGCGAGCGGGAGCTCCTACAATGAGCAGTTCTTC. This encodes CASRLASGSSYNEQFF.

The V and J genes are TRBV7-9 and TRBJ2-5; the D gene could be TRBD1 or TRBD2 (5 bases each). The V and J ends lost 2 bases and 4 bases respectively, with 20 bases between them. Germline-derived CDR1 and CDR2 are SEHNR and FQNEAQ (reference sequence). The CDR3 is made up of 17 amino acids. Written as DNA, the CDR3 is TGTGCCAGCAGCTTAAACCCAGGGACCTTCACTGGAGAGACCCAGTACTTC. Its translation: CASSLNPGTFTGETQYF.

This sequence joins TRBV7-9 and TRBJ1-1, with D uncertain. The CDR3 loop spans 14 amino acids. The germline V gene encodes CDR1 SEHNR and CDR2 FQNEAQ (reference sequence). The germline V and J ends were trimmed by 5 bases and 0 bases, with 10 bases remaining between them. In nucleotides, the CDR3 is TGTGCCAGCAGCCCAACCGTTATGAACACTGAAGCTTTCTTT. This encodes CASSPTVMNTEAFF.

This chain uses TRBV19 with TRBJ2-2, with TRBD2 as a possible D gene (5 bases). CDR3 size: 14 residues. Per the germline V gene, CDR1 is LNHDA and CDR2 is SQIVND (reference sequence). With 6 bases removed from V and 2 bases from J, the gap between germline ends came to 10 bases. CDR3 nucleotide sequence: TGTGCCAGTAGCATGTGGACTAACACCGGGGAGCTGTTTTTT. Protein product: CASSMWTNTGELFF.

The chain couples TRBV21-1 to TRBJ2-7; the table's D call, TRBD2, has no DNA check behind it. TRBV21-1 is described as a pseudogene. The CDR3 runs to 15 residues. The CDR3 here is CASSRGGIIGGEQYF. CDR3 in DNA: TGTGCCAGCAGCCGCGGGGGGATTATCGGTGGCGAGCAGTACTTC.

The V call is TRBV5-1, the J call TRBJ1-1; D might be TRBD1 (6 bases). Germline V gene data show CDR1 as SGHRS and CDR2 as YFSETQ. The CDR3 is 14 residues long. Trimming shortened V by 4 bases and J by 1 base, and 11 bases separated the two germline ends. The CDR3 sequence: CASSPGTRNTEAFF. DNA for the CDR3: TGCGCCAGCAGCCCCGGGACACGGAACACTGAAGCTTTCTTT.

This clone is a singleton in its sample. The chain couples TRBV27 to TRBJ2-1, with 10 bases fitting TRBD2. V dropped 2 bases and J dropped 5; count of bases not matched to a gene: 3. The CDR3 is 15 residues long. The germline V gene has CDR1 MNHEY and CDR2 SMNVEV (reference sequence). CDR3 residues: CASSLRLAGHNEQFF. The CDR3 DNA reads as TGTGCCAGCAGTTTAAGACTAGCGGGTCACAATGAGCAGTTCTTC.

This rearrangement joins TRBV19 to TRBJ2-5, with D possibly matching TRBD2 (6 bases). V gave up 2 bases and J gave up 4 bases, with 14 bases separating them. The CDR3 contains 15 residues. Germline V gives CDR1 LNHDA, CDR2 SQIVND (reference sequence). DNA for the CDR3: TGTGCCAGTAGTATAAGTTCCGGGAGTGGAGAGACCCAGTACTTC. Its protein is CASSISSGSGETQYF.

The chain is built from TRBV18 and TRBJ2-7; D possibly corresponds to TRBD2 (5 bases). Germline V gene data show CDR1 as KGHSH and CDR2 as LQKENI. V was clipped by 6 bases and J by 0 bases, with 12 bases between them. CDR3 length equals 14 residues. The CDR3 reads CASSSGESSYEQYF. CDR3 DNA sequence: TGTGCCAGCTCCTCCGGGGAGAGCTCCTACGAGCAGTACTTC.